This is a list of T cell receptor beta chains from one sample in a study of shared clonotypes between healthy human individuals. Measured with immunoSEQ multiplex PCR; TCRdb has only the in-frame clones, and not every one. The table has over 950,000 clones, 60% to 80% seen once. The sequenced sample was memory CD4+ T cells from PBMCs. The origin of the receptors is a man between 18 and 35 years old in good health. Some clones in this sample may be carry-over from other donors' samples. The CDR3 runs from the conserved cysteine through the conserved F or W. A D gene is named only where the DNA matches it firmly. Clone size is not always given. Where it is, it says once, few, many or a class for expanded clones.

J gene	D gene	V gene	clone size	CDR3 DNA	CDR3 protein
TRBJ1-2	TRBD1	TRBV18	-	TGTGCCAGCACGTCAGGGGGCGCGGATAACTATGGCTACACCTTC	CASTSGGADNYGYTF
TRBJ2-1	TRBD2	TRBV28	-	TGTGCCAGCAGGGTAGCGGGAGGGCCGTACAATGAGCAGTTCTTC	CASRVAGGPYNEQFF
TRBJ2-2	TRBD1	TRBV25-1	few	TGTGCCAGCAGTGAAGGCGGGACAGGGGAGACCGGGGAGCTGTTTTTT	CASSEGGTGETGELFF
TRBJ2-3	-	TRBV5-1	-	TGCGCCAGCAGCTTGCCCCTGGGGTTGGGGGATACGCAGTATTTT	CASSLPLGLGDTQYF
TRBJ2-7	-	TRBV30	-	TGTGCCTGGGGCTCCTACGAGCAGTACTTC	CAWGSYEQYF
TRBJ2-5	-	TRBV2	few	TGTGCCAGCAGGCTCCTTGGAATCCAAGAGACCCAGTACTTC	CASRLLGIQETQYF
TRBJ2-7	TRBD1	TRBV5-8	-	TGTGCCAGCAGCCCCCTGGACAGGGGGTCCTACGAGCAGTACTTC	CASSPLDRGSYEQYF
TRBJ2-7	-	TRBV5-6	-	TGTGCCAGCAGCTTGTTAGGGGTTAGCTCCTACGAGCAGTACTTC	CASSLLGVSSYEQYF
TRBJ2-3	-	TRBV5-1	-	TGCGCCAGCAGCTTCATGGGAGATCCTAGCACAGATACGCAGTATTTT	CASSFMGDPSTDTQYF
TRBJ2-2	TRBD2	TRBV18	-	TGTGCCAGCTCCCCCGGGAGGGCCTTCGGGGAGCTGTTTTTT	CASSPGRAFGELFF
TRBJ1-2	-	TRBV9	-	TGTGCCAGCAGCGTAGTAGGGGAGTCGAGTGGCTACACCTTC	CASSVVGESSGYTF
TRBJ2-4	TRBD2	TRBV7-2	-	TGTGCCAGCAACGGGGGGGTCGGGAGATCAGCCAAAAACATTCAGTACTTC	CASNGGVGRSAKNIQYF
TRBJ1-5	-	TRBV23-1	few	TGCGCCAGCAGTCAATTATCTCTTCGGGGAGGGGGAATACTTGAGTATAGCAATCAGCCCCAGCATTTT	CASSQLSLRGGGILEYSNQPQHF
TRBJ2-7	-	TRBV28	-	TGTGCCAGCACCCCAGGGCGGCAGACCGAGCAGTACTTC	CASTPGRQTEQYF
TRBJ2-1	-	TRBV11-3	once	TGTGCCAGCAGCATACGCCCCACGGGTGAGCAGTTCTTC	CASSIRPTGEQFF
TRBJ2-7	TRBD1	TRBV10-3	-	TGTGCCATCAGTCCCCTAGGGGGACAGGGAGACGAGCAGTACTTC	CAISPLGGQGDEQYF
TRBJ1-3	-	TRBV10-3	-	TGTGCCATCAGGACCGGTGTCTTGAACACCATATATTTT	CAIRTGVLNTIYF
TRBJ2-7	TRBD1	TRBV7-6	-	TGTGCCAGCAGCTTAGTACAGGGGGCTCACGAGCAGTACTTC	CASSLVQGAHEQYF
TRBJ1-5	-	TRBV12-2	few	TGTGCAAGTCGCTTAGAGGAGGGCCGCAATCAGCCCCAGCATTTT	CASRLEEGRNQPQHF
TRBJ2-7	TRBD2	TRBV5-4	many	TGTGCCAGCAGCCAAGCCGGGGAGGGCTCCTACGAGCAGTACTTC	CASSQAGEGSYEQYF
TRBJ2-1	-	TRBV9	-	TGTGCCAGCAGCGCACAGGGAACATACAATGAGCAGTTCTTC	CASSAQGTYNEQFF
TRBJ2-2	-	TRBV7-2	-	TGTGCCAGCAGCTTTGTTGGTTTGGGCCTCTCCGGGGAGCTGTTTTTT	CASSFVGLGLSGELFF
TRBJ2-7	-	TRBV2	-	TGTGCCAGCAGCCTCGGATTAGCGGAATTCTACGAGCAGTACTTC	CASSLGLAEFYEQYF
TRBJ2-1	TRBD2	TRBV11-2	few	TGTGCCAGCAGCGGCTATAGCGGGGTGTACAATGAGCAGTTCTTC	CASSGYSGVYNEQFF
TRBJ2-1	-	TRBV7-9	-	TGTGGCGGACCAATTGCGGGAAAGGATGACAATGAGCAGTTCTTC	CGGPIAGKDDNEQFF
TRBJ2-3	TRBD2	TRBV6-5	few	TGTGCCAGCTCCCCGGGGGCGGGAGGGTCAGATACGCAGTATTTT	CASSPGAGGSDTQYF
TRBJ2-1	TRBD1	TRBV7-3	-	TGTGCCAGCAGCTTAACGACAGGGGGCAATGAGCAGTTCTTC	CASSLTTGGNEQFF
TRBJ2-7	TRBD2	TRBV28	-	TGTGCCAGCACGAAAAGCGGGAACCCTTACGAGCAGTACTTC	CASTKSGNPYEQYF
TRBJ2-1	-	TRBV20-1	-	TGCAGTGCCCCCCTTTACAATGAGCAGTTCTTC	CSAPLYNEQFF
TRBJ2-3	-	TRBV5-1	-	TGCGCCAGCAGCTTGGTTGGAGATACGCAGTATTTT	CASSLVGDTQYF
TRBJ2-2	TRBD1	TRBV18	-	TGTGCCAGCTCACCGCCGGCAGGGGGTTGGACCGGGGAGCTGTTTTTT	CASSPPAGGWTGELFF
TRBJ1-1	-	TRBV9	-	TGTGCCAGCAGCGTACGGGATTCCGAGGTAGGGGAAAACACTGAAGCTTTCTTT	CASSVRDSEVGENTEAFF
TRBJ2-3	TRBD2	TRBV29-1	-	TGCAGCGTTGTCGGGCGAAGCGGGAGCCCAGATACGCAGTATTTT	CSVVGRSGSPDTQYF